This T cell receptor beta chain was recorded in a study of CD8+CD57+ T cells in acquired aplastic anemia. Sequencing involved patients with CD8+CD57+ cell expansion previously shown by flow cytometry. Severe acquired aplastic anemia was present in every patient. In germline, CDR1 is SGHRS, CDR2 YFSETQ. After removal of 4 bases from V and 6 bases from J, the junction contained 12 bases not matched to a gene. The CDR3 contains 16 residues. Genomic DNA provided the template from which TCR beta VDJ and CDR3 profiles were obtained. MiXCR, applied by TCRdb to the reads, yields one record per CDR3 protein. The sample comprises around 42,000 distinct CDR3 sequences, approximately 57% of which are singletons, and 45% to 65% rests with the top ten.

V usage is TRBV5-1 and J usage is TRBJ1-2; 10 bases fit TRBD1. This receptor was taken from a human donor with aplastic anemia. The specimen sequenced was sorted CD4+, CD8+, or CD8+CD57+ T cells (not recorded which) from PBMCs. The CDR3 sequence is CASSTDRGRLLDGYTF. In DNA form, the CDR3 reads TGCGCCAGCAGCACCGACAGGGGGCGCTTGTTGGATGGCTACACCTTC.